The TCR beta chain described here comes from a study of T-cell memory formation after mild COVID-19 (dated by TCRdb to the early 2020s). Looking at the study overall: Most TCR sequence clusters were specific to one of the two donors. The cohort was made up of two young adult volunteers, one female and one male, who were previously healthy. Longitudinal TCRalpha and TCRbeta repertoire sequencing tracked T-cell clones expanding and contracting after mild COVID-19 in a couple of donors.

TCRdb records Illumina NovaSeq 6000 as the sequencer. TCRalpha and TCRbeta cDNA libraries were constructed by 5'RACE with constant-segment primers, with sample barcodes and unique molecular identifiers being introduced. Trizol reagent was used to extract RNA from every sample. Library amplification was performed in two PCR steps, and a second sample barcode and Illumina TruSeq adapters were introduced in the second step. Sequencing of the libraries was done on an Illumina NovaSeq, producing 2 x 150 bp paired-end reads. On the authors' methods: With migec v1.2.7, reads were demultiplexed and then collapsed into UMI-guided consensus sequences. With mixcr v2.1.11, UMI consensuses were aligned to TRA and TRB V and J templates and assembled into clonotypes. A clonotype was counted as expanded or contracted only when both edgeR and NoisET called the clonotype significant, with the noise models trained on biological replicates. For edgeR calls, the thresholds were a false discovery rate-adjusted p below 0.01 and a log2 fold-change of 1. PCA with hierarchical clustering of max-normalized trajectories of the 1000 most abundant clonotypes was used as exploratory dynamics analysis. The CD4 or CD8 phenotype of responding clones was assigned using the separately sequenced CD4+ and CD8+ repertoires. The public sequencing data were trimmed at Q25 with fastp and processed into clonotypes with MiXCR by TCRdb, which kept only in-frame beta chains. Each entry merges the rows of one CDR3 protein and shows their most common DNA and genes. TCRdb, rather than the study authors, made the V and J calls. Here the sample has 250,000 or so distinct CDR3 sequences; about 20% occur a single time. More than 20% of the sample rests with the top ten.

Findings and caveats that apply to the study as a whole: The second-wave clones that peaked on day 37 were not confirmed to be SARS-CoV-2 specific. Some responding clones were detected in pre-infection memory, which suggested that pre-existing cross-reactive memory T cells had joined the SARS-CoV-2 response. Contracting CD4+ clones were located mainly in the CM and EM memory subsets, whereas CD8+ clones were found to be enriched in EMRA. Only a couple of mild cases were covered by the study, and larger cohorts that include severe cases with pre-infection samples were considered necessary. Clones contracting from day 15 to 85 had balanced CD4/CD8 phenotypes, while a second wave expanding from day 15 to 37 was biased towards CD4+.

Ficoll-Paque density gradient centrifugation was used to isolate PBMCs. Worth noting for this clonotype: Which antigen it targets is not known. Per-base quality was not reported, and no clone a single base away is much larger than it.

The TCR was taken from a man between 18 and 29 years old who had mild COVID-19 (a few samples of this study predate the infection). The sample titles of this study are shuffled in the database, so cell type and time point are left out; the donor was told from shared clones. The sample consisted of PBMCs or a T cell subset sorted from them (not recorded which).

The DNA sequence is given as TGCAGCGTGCCCGGGACAGGGGTCTACAATGAGCAGTTCTTC. Protein translation: CSVPGTGVYNEQFF. The V and J genes are TRBV29-1 and TRBJ2-1, and 10 bases in between align with TRBD1. Reading from cysteine to phenylalanine, the CDR3 counts 14 amino acids. Only CDR3 DNA remains: 42 bases, in frame from the first base. At the junction V is shortened by 6 bases and J by 3 bases; bases outside the gene matches: 5. According to the germline V gene, CDR1 reads SQVTM and CDR2 reads ANQGSEA.